Many counts were recorded for the clone carrying this TCR beta chain. The data stem from a study of neurological immune-mediated disorders. Using its own MiXCR run on the 5' RACE reads, TCRdb lists one record per CDR3 protein. The sample has 50,000 or so distinct CDR3 sequences, roughly 13% seen once. The CDR3 has 18 amino acids. V was pared by 1 base and J by 0 bases, with 13 bases of the junction left unmatched. The germline CDR1 and CDR2 sequences are DFQATT and SNEGSKA (reference sequence). Time point noted: longitudinal time-point 2. Sample: PBMCs. V gene TRBV20-1 combines with J gene TRBJ2-7, with 9 bases matching TRBD2. The sequence was obtained from a male donor with HTLV-1-associated myelopathy (HAM/TSP). CDR3 in amino acids: CSARGVTLAGRSSYEQYF. DNA for the CDR3: TGCAGTGCTAGAGGGGTGACCCTAGCGGGGCGGTCCTCCTACGAGCAGTACTTC.